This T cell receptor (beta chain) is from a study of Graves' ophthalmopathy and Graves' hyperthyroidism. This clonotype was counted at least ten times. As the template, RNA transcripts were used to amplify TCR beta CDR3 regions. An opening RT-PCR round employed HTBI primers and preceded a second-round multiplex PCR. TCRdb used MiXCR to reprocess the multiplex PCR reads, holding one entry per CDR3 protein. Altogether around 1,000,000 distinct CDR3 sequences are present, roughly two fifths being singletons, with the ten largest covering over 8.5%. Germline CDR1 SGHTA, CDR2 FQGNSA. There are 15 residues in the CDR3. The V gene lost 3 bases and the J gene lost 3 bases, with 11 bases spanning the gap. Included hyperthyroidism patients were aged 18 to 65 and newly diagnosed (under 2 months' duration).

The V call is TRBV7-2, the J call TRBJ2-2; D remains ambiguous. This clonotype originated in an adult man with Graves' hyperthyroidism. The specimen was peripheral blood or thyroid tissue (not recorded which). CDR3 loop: CASSFRGVDTGELFF. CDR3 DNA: TGTGCCAGCAGCTTTCGTGGGGTAGACACCGGGGAGCTGTTTTTT.